This record concerns one TCR beta chain sequence. Its antigen specificity is not known. No qualities accompany the bases; no much larger clone lies one base away. The trial excluded patients who had a history of autoimmune disease or who were on systemic immunosuppression. Peripheral blood for TCR sequencing was drawn from every dose cohort at baseline, at cycle 4 day 1 and at cycle 7 day 1. Samples were obtained from an open-label, multicenter, first-in-human phase I dose-escalation trial of ivuxolimab. Adults with locally advanced or metastatic melanoma, renal cell carcinoma, hepatocellular carcinoma or head and neck squamous cell carcinoma were enrolled in the trial. Before TCR sequencing, CD4+ T cells and CD8+ T cells from peripheral blood were sorted into separate populations. The data stem from a study of OX40 agonist ivuxolimab in advanced cancers. Background on the whole study: Ivuxolimab was an agonistic, fully human IgG2 monoclonal antibody directed against OX40 (CD134), a costimulatory receptor. Intravenous ivuxolimab was administered to patients every 2 weeks at six dose levels: 0.01, 0.1, 0.3, 1.5, 3 and 10 mg/kg. Of the 50 to 55 dose-escalation patients, hepatocellular carcinoma was present in about 20, melanoma in about 15, renal cell carcinoma in 9 and head and neck cancer in 9. The dose-escalation cohort was about 83% male with a mean age of approximately 60 years, ranging from about 23 to 85. Patients were allowed to have had prior anti-PD-1, anti-PD-L1 or anti-CTLA-4 therapy, and around 43% of the dose-escalation patients had been treated with checkpoint inhibitors. Three dose-escalation patients achieved partial responses, one with hepatocellular carcinoma and two with cutaneous melanoma. The purpose of peripheral TCRbeta sequencing was to test whether ivuxolimab changed TCR sequence diversity and led to clonal T-cell expansion. The paper describes the monotherapy dose-escalation part (N of about 55 patients) of the phase I trial of ivuxolimab. Overall study results and their limits: In partial responders in the 0.1-3.0 mg/kg groups, normalized peripheral clonal expansion was found to be among the lowest, especially among CD8+ T cells. Antigen specificity was not determined for the clonally expanded peripheral T cells. At doses of 0.1 to 3.0 mg/kg, clonal expansion of both CD4+ and CD8+ T cells in blood was seen between baseline and week 6. On average, CD8+ T cells showed more expanded clones than CD4+ T cells after ivuxolimab. Low levels of normalized T-cell clonal expansion were also seen in some nonresponding patients.

To sequence the TCRbeta CDR3 region, genomic DNA was isolated from the sorted cells. The immunoSEQ Assay was used for sequencing of TCRbeta CDR3 regions. TCRdb took over this immuneACCESS table, retaining in-frame rearrangements with V and J assigned. Such tables are incomplete; in checked studies, under half of the missing clones stem from an unresolved V gene, and the remainder is unexplained. Here the sample has under 85,000 clones; around 82% occur a single time. The top ten hold approximately 5% of the sample. Sample: CD4+ or CD8+ T cells sorted from blood, taken in a trial of the OX40 agonist ivuxolimab. This TCR came from an adult with an advanced solid tumor such as melanoma, head and neck, liver or kidney cancer.

The CDR3 protein: CATSRRSSPQETQYF. The DNA sequence is as follows: TGTGCCACCTCCCGGCGGAGTTCCCCTCAAGAGACCCAGTACTTC. The rearrangement combines TRBV27 with TRBJ2-5, with no D gene named confidently. Inclusive of the bounding cysteine and phenylalanine, the CDR3 is 15 residues long. Only the CDR3 portion is preserved as DNA: 45 bases, with reading frame beginning at the first base. Cut back by 10 bases and 2 bases, the V and J ends lie 20 bases apart. Sequences MNHEY (CDR1) and SMNVEV (CDR2) are obtained from the germline V gene (reference sequence).